The 23 T cell receptor beta chains in this list originate from one sample, sequenced in a study of early stage breast cancer tumors. TCRdb keeps only in-frame clones here, not all; method: immunoSEQ multiplex PCR. The sample records over 25,000 clones, 80% being singletons. Sequencing was carried out using blood. The receptors here all came from a person in their sixties or seventies with breast cancer.

This rearrangement joins TRBV6-4 to TRBJ1-2; 9 nucleotides line up with TRBD1. The germline V gene encodes CDR1 MRHNA and CDR2 SNTAGT. The CDR3 consists of 15 residues. Trimming took 4 bases from V and 0 from J; bases not matched to a gene: 3. This chain's CDR3 is CASSVDRGANYGYTF. In DNA form, the CDR3 reads TGTGCCAGCAGTGTCGACAGGGGGGCTAACTATGGCTACACCTTC.

V gene TRBV6-5 combines with J gene TRBJ1-2, with D uncertain. Per the germline V gene, CDR1 is MNHEY and CDR2 is SVGAGI. The CDR3 has 15 residues. Trimming stripped 4 bases from V and 0 bases from J, with 12 bases between. The CDR3 is CASSSQPGANYGYTF. CDR3 bases: TGTGCCAGCAGTTCACAGCCAGGTGCTAACTATGGCTACACCTTC.

The chain joins TRBV7-2 to TRBJ2-1, with 7 positions matching TRBD2. V shed 1 base and J 5 bases; nucleotides not matched to a gene: 8. CDR3 size: 16 residues. CDR1 is SGHTA, CDR2 FQGNSA, per germline. CDR3 in amino acids: CASSLGRGREDNEQFF. In DNA, the CDR3 is TGTGCCAGCAGCTTAGGTCGCGGGAGAGAGGACAATGAGCAGTTCTTC.

The genes are TRBV28 and TRBJ2-1; no definite D call. The CDR3 contains 12 residues. Deletions cut 2 bases from V and 9 bases from J, with 8 bases between. Germline assignment: CDR1 MDHEN and CDR2 SYDVKM. CDR3 sequence reads: CASSLVAAEQFF. Written as DNA, the CDR3 is TGTGCCAGCAGTTTAGTGGCCGCTGAGCAGTTCTTC.

In the case of this clone: Other DNA sequences from this sample encode an identical CDR3 as well. The chain couples TRBV7-2 to TRBJ2-7; D remains unclear. V lost 3 bases and J lost 4, with 4 bases in between. CDR3 length equals 11 residues. Germline values: CDR1 SGHTA, CDR2 FQGNSA. This chain's CDR3 is CASSFLYEQYF. The CDR3 DNA follows: TGTGCCAGCAGCTTTCTTTACGAGCAGTACTTC.

The V and J genes are TRBV30 and TRBJ2-3, with 10 bases that match TRBD2. The germline V gene encodes CDR1 GTSNPN and CDR2 SVGIG (reference sequence). The CDR3 has 15 residues. V lost 0 bases and J lost 0; bases outside the gene matches: 0. In DNA form, the CDR3 reads TGTGCCTGGAGTGTACTAGCGGGAAGCACAGATACGCAGTATTTT. This encodes CAWSVLAGSTDTQYF.

The chain links TRBV2 to TRBJ1-3, with D possibly TRBD1 on 5 matching bases. Trimming shortened V by 2 bases and J by 8 bases, and 13 bases separated the two germline ends. The CDR3 is made up of 14 amino acids. Germline loops: CDR1 SNHLY, CDR2 FYNNEI. This CDR3 reads CASSEKGSLDTIYF. The CDR3 nucleotides read TGTGCCAGCAGTGAAAAGGGGTCGTTGGACACCATATATTTT.

The chain combines TRBV30 with TRBJ1-5; 8 bases map to TRBD1. The trim removed 3 bases at V and 5 bases at J, leaving 6 bases unmatched. The CDR3 is 14 amino acids. Germline-derived CDR1 and CDR2 are GTSNPN and SVGIG (reference sequence). This CDR3 is CAWSAGQGHQPQHF. The CDR3 nucleotides are TGTGCCTGGAGCGCCGGACAGGGTCATCAGCCCCAGCATTTT. Full variable domain (remainder filled in from reference TRBV30 and TRBJ1-5): SQTIHQWPATLVQPVGSPLSLECTVEGTSNPNLYWYRQAAGRGLQLLFYSVGIGQISSEVPQNLSASRPQDRQFILSSKKLLLSDSGFYLCAWSAGQGHQPQHFGDGTRLSIL.

The J gene is TRBJ2-3, the V gene TRBV11-3; no definite D call. V lost 0 bases and J lost 7, with 17 bases in between. Germline V gene data show CDR1 as SGHNT and CDR2 as YENEEA. The CDR3 sequence is 16 residues long. Here the CDR3 DNA reads TGTGCCAGCAGCTTAGAAGCAGGCCCATCCCCATATACGCAGTATTTT. Translation gives CASSLEAGPSPYTQYF.

This clone was observed a handful of times. The chain combines TRBV25-1 with TRBJ1-2; D gene unclear. The V and J ends lost 3 bases and 4 bases respectively, with 12 bases between them. The CDR3 length is 14 residues. Germline CDR1 is MGHDK and CDR2 is SYGVNS. This chain's CDR3 is CASSDARNLYGYTF. In DNA, the CDR3 is TGTGCCAGCAGTGACGCCAGGAACCTCTATGGCTACACCTTC.

The chain has TRBV10-3 and TRBJ1-2; the match to TRBD1 covers 7 bases. After removal of 4 bases from V and 8 bases from J, the junction contained 13 bases not matched to a gene. CDR3 length: 15 amino acids. Germline CDR1 reads ENHRY; CDR2 reads SYGVKD. The CDR3 DNA is TGTGCCATCAGTGCGCGACAGGGTCTGGATTTGGGCTACACCTTC. Translation gives CAISARQGLDLGYTF.

The rearrangement uses TRBV2 and TRBJ1-2, with D unresolved. V was cut by 10 bases and J by 5 bases, with 14 bases left in between. The CDR3 sequence is 12 residues long. The V gene's germline CDR1 is SNHLY and CDR2 FYNNEI. DNA of the CDR3: TGTGCCATCTTCACCGGGAGGTATGGCTACACCTTC. Its translation: CAIFTGRYGYTF.

The chain joins TRBV27 to TRBJ2-1; 10 positions agree with TRBD1. Germline V lookup: CDR1 MNHEY, CDR2 SMNVEV (reference sequence). This CDR3 contains 16 residues. The V segment lost 6 bases and the J segment 2 bases; nucleotides outside the gene matches: 7. This CDR3 is CASSRGQGTAYNEQFF. The CDR3, as DNA: TGTGCCAGCAGCCGGGGACAGGGGACGGCCTACAATGAGCAGTTCTTC.

This chain uses TRBV4-3 with TRBJ2-7; possible D gene TRBD1, 6 bases. The CDR3 has 15 residues. V lost 1 base to trimming and J lost 0 bases, with 10 bases between them. Looked up from germline, CDR1 is LGHNA and CDR2 is YSLEER. The CDR3 sequence: CASSQVQGNSYEQYF. CDR3 bases: TGCGCCAGCAGCCAAGTCCAGGGGAACTCCTACGAGCAGTACTTC.

A single count supports this clone. This chain joins TRBV7-2 and TRBJ2-1; 12 nucleotides line up with TRBD2. Germline V gene data show CDR1 as SGHTA and CDR2 as FQGNSA. V was clipped by 5 bases and J by 7 bases; unmatched bases: 6. There are 15 residues in the CDR3. CDR3 loop: CASSRRLAGVNEQFF. The CDR3 DNA is TGTGCCAGCAGCCGTCGACTAGCGGGAGTAAATGAGCAGTTCTTC.

This clone was counted only a few times. V and J are TRBV29-1 and TRBJ2-7, with TRBD1 as a possible D gene (7 bases). The CDR3 has 12 residues. Trimming pared 5 bases from V and 2 bases from J, leaving 10 bases between. Germline lookup yields CDR1 SQVTM and CDR2 ANQGSEA. CDR3 sequence (DNA): TGCAGCGTTCAGGGGGGTCCCTACGAGCAGTACTTC. It encodes CSVQGGPYEQYF.

This rearrangement joins TRBV6-1 to TRBJ1-5; TRBD1 agrees at 7 bases. The V gene's germline CDR1 is MNHNS and CDR2 SASEGT. With 5 bases clipped from V and 0 bases from J, the junction kept 4 bases outside the gene matches. The CDR3 has 15 amino acids. This CDR3 is CASSRQGYSNQPQHF. The CDR3, as DNA: TGTGCCAGCAGTAGACAGGGATATAGCAATCAGCCCCAGCATTTT.

This clone has a single count. V is TRBV6-6 and J is TRBJ2-2, with D perhaps TRBD2 (7 bases). The CDR3 is 15 residues long. Germline lookup yields CDR1 MNHNY and CDR2 SVGAGI (reference sequence). With 6 bases removed from V and 5 bases from J, the gap between germline ends came to 16 bases. The CDR3 sequence: CASSKGGGGTGELFF. CDR3 nucleotide sequence: TGTGCCAGCAGCAAGGGGGGAGGGGGGACCGGGGAGCTGTTTTTT.

This chain uses TRBV27 with TRBJ2-1, with 12 bases matching TRBD2. V lost 7 bases to trimming and J lost 5 bases; unmatched junction nucleotides: 9. This CDR3 is built from 16 residues. CDR1 MNHEY and CDR2 SMNVEV come from the germline V gene (reference sequence). The CDR3 protein is CASTLLGLAGHNEQFF. The CDR3 DNA sequence: TGTGCCAGCACTCTCCTCGGACTAGCGGGACACAATGAGCAGTTCTTC.

V is TRBV4-3 and J is TRBJ2-1, with TRBD1 as a possible D gene (5 bases). V was pared by 0 bases and J by 6 bases, with 9 bases between. The V gene's germline CDR1 is LGHNA and CDR2 YSLEER. The CDR3 runs to 14 residues. The CDR3 loop is CASSQDYQGNEQFF. Written as DNA, the CDR3 is TGCGCCAGCAGCCAAGATTACCAGGGCAATGAGCAGTTCTTC.

V is TRBV6-5 and J is TRBJ2-7, with D possibly being TRBD1 (6 bases). The ends were cut back, 2 bases at V and 4 bases at J, with 9 bases in the middle. This CDR3 is built from 13 residues. CDR1 is MNHEY and CDR2 is SVGAGI in the germline V gene. In nucleotides, the CDR3 is TGTGCCAGCAGTTACAGGGACAAATACGAGCAGTACTTC. Encoded protein: CASSYRDKYEQYF.

This clone was observed a few times. The genes are TRBV7-6 and TRBJ1-4; 7 bases are a match to TRBD1. The V segment lost 3 bases and the J segment 2 bases; nucleotides outside the gene matches: 3. The CDR3 runs 15 residues. CDR1 and CDR2 from the germline V gene are SGHVS and FNYEAQ. This CDR3 reads CASSLTGRTNEKLFF. CDR3 in DNA: TGTGCCAGCAGCTTGACAGGGCGTACTAATGAAAAACTGTTTTTT.

The rearrangement joins TRBV29-1 to TRBJ1-2; the match to TRBD1 covers 11 bases. The J segment lost 8 bases and the V segment lost 1 base, leaving 9 bases of the junction unmatched. This CDR3 is 15 amino acids long. CDR1 SQVTM and CDR2 ANQGSEA come from the germline V gene. CDR3 DNA: TGCAGCGTTGAAGGAGTAGGACAGGGGGCGGGAGGCTACACCTTC. Amino acid sequence: CSVEGVGQGAGGYTF. Variable domain in full (rest from reference TRBV29-1 and TRBJ1-2): SAVISQKPSRDICQRGTSLTIQCQVDSQVTMMFWYRQQPGQSLTLIATANQGSEATYESGFVIDKFPISRPNLTFSTLTVSNMSPEDSSIYLCSVEGVGQGAGGYTFGSGTRLTVV.